This T cell receptor beta chain is drawn from a study of blood T cell repertoires in COVID-19. Study-wide background: PBMCs, B-cell-depleted T cells, or T cells provided the cDNA or gDNA that made up the material.

Germline CDR1 and CDR2: LGHNT and FRNRAP. The length of the CDR3 is 14 residues. Trimming removed 6 bases from V and 1 base from J; junction bases left unmatched: 5. The method was immunoSEQ multiplex PCR; TCRdb's version includes in-frame clones alone and lacks a portion of them. The sample yields 150,000 to 200,000 clones, 80% seen once. The chain links TRBV12-5 to TRBJ1-1; 7 bases map to TRBD1. The clonotype originates from a man aged 55-75 years with acute or convalescent COVID-19. Sequenced sample: peripheral blood. CDR3 DNA sequence: TGTGCTAGTGGAGCAGGGGGACAGAACACTGAAGCTTTCTTT. It yields the protein CASGAGGQNTEAFF.